This T cell receptor (beta chain) came from a study of cytomegalovirus exposure and HLA in healthy donors. The overall study: The approximately 130 validation repertoires and the roughly 670 first-cohort repertoires shared a platform, a later analysis reported. Study observations and caveats: Reports credit the classifier with highly specific, highly sensitive diagnosis of cytomegalovirus status.

Using immunoSEQ multiplex PCR, the repertoire was profiled, and TCRdb retains in-frame clones only, with some absent. Here the sample spans 300,000 to 400,000 clones, roughly 85% being singletons. V was trimmed by 5 bases and J by 5 bases, leaving 6 bases between them. Germline V lookup: CDR1 SGHTA, CDR2 FQGNSA. The CDR3 has 11 residues. A remark on this clone: Its antigen remains unidentified.

The V gene is TRBV7-2, the J gene TRBJ2-5; weak D call: TRBD2 (5 bases). The TCR comes from a young woman in good health and CMV-seronegative. The sample consisted of PBMCs. The CDR3 spells CASSRRETQYF. The CDR3 region has the DNA TGTGCCAGCAGCCGGAGGGAGACCCAGTACTTC.